The present T cell receptor (beta chain) was sequenced within a study of blood T cells in healthy people across ages. Then a second PCR, running about 6 to 12 cycles, was carried out with a sample-barcoded 5' primer and a J-beta primer mix. Through a template-switch adaptor with 12 random nucleotides, each cDNA molecule received a tag. TCRdb processed the 5' RACE reads anew with MiXCR; each CDR3 protein has one entry. The sample comprises 800,000 to 950,000 distinct CDR3 sequences, 25% to 30% of which are singletons, and approximately 10% rests with the top ten. Whole-study results and caveats: More naive CD4+ cells and higher diversity were found in long-lived than in aged donors.

Researchers collected about 9.7 milliliters of peripheral blood from every single donor. Concerning this clonotype: Its specificity is unknown.

Separately, the same data were catalogued under a study of T cells of mothers and their children. According to that study: Second-round PCR products received sample barcodes and 2-4 random nucleotides from the M1S primer.

The clonotype was recovered from a woman in her thirties or forties in good health. The sequenced material came from blood.

The CDR3 reads CASSHRPETQYF. The CDR3 DNA is TGTGCCAGCAGCCACCGGCCCGAGACCCAGTACTTC. The V call is TRBV6-6, the J call TRBJ2-5; D gene uncertain. Germline assignment: CDR1 MNHNY and CDR2 SVGAGI (reference sequence). Trimming took off 6 bases at V and 5 bases at J, with 10 bases between the two ends. This CDR3 spans 12 amino acids.